The next 15 T cell receptor beta chains were all read from a single sample in a study of beta chain features in type 1 diabetes. Since all of the isolated RNA was reverse transcribed, expressed TCRB transcripts were what got sequenced. Using immunoSEQ multiplex PCR, the repertoire was profiled, and TCRdb retains in-frame clones only, with some absent. The sample holds 200,000 to 300,000 clones, 27% seen once. Sequenced material: central memory CD4+ T cells from blood. All receptors come from a man aged 25-45 years in good health.

This clone was observed a few times. The chain links TRBV4-1 to TRBJ2-3; unclear D gene. The germline V gene has CDR1 MGHRA and CDR2 YSYEKL. The CDR3 length is 15 residues. V was pared by 2 bases and J by 6 bases, with 15 bases between. In nucleotides, the CDR3 is TGCGCCAGCAGCCAAAGCGCGGCCCTCGGTGATACGCAGTATTTT. This encodes CASSQSAALGDTQYF.

This chain uses TRBV5-1 with TRBJ2-1; 10 bases map to TRBD2. The CDR3 is 16 amino acids. Germline V CDR1 and CDR2: SGHRS, YFSETQ. With V trimmed by 0 bases and J by 5 bases, 5 bases remained unmatched. CDR3 nucleotides: TGCGCCAGCAGCTTGGAGCCTAGCGGGGGTAACAATGAGCAGTTCTTC. Its protein is CASSLEPSGGNNEQFF. The whole variable domain, filled in from reference TRBV5-1 and TRBJ2-1, reads KAGVTQTPRYLIKTRGQQVTLSCSPISGHRSVSWYQQTPGQGLQFLFEYFSETQRNKGNFPGRFSGRQFSNSRSEMNVSTLELGDSALYLCASSLEPSGGNNEQFFGPGTRLTVL.

This clone has a handful of counts. The V call is TRBV5-1, the J call TRBJ2-5, with D unresolved. In germline, CDR1 is SGHRS, CDR2 YFSETQ. This CDR3 region has 14 residues. Trimming pared 4 bases from V and 4 bases from J, leaving 14 bases between. As DNA, the CDR3 is TGCGCCAGCAGCCCCCACGTTTATATAGAGACCCAGTACTTC. Amino acids: CASSPHVYIETQYF.

The rearrangement uses TRBV10-2 and TRBJ1-5, with 9 bases identical to TRBD1. The length of the CDR3 is 15 residues. V trimming: 8 bases; J trimming: 4 bases; junction bases outside the gene matches: 9. Germline V CDR1 and CDR2: WSHSY, SAAADI. Here the CDR3 reads CASWSPGQGNQPQHF. CDR3 DNA: TGCGCCAGCTGGAGCCCGGGACAGGGAAATCAGCCCCAGCATTTT.

This clone was detected many times. The V call is TRBV29-1, the J call TRBJ2-1; 7 bases are a match to TRBD2. There are 13 residues in the CDR3. Looked up from germline, CDR1 is SQVTM and CDR2 is ANQGSEA. In DNA, the CDR3 is TGCAGTGGGGGGGGTGACGCCTACAATGAGCAGTTCTTC. Amino acids: CSGGGDAYNEQFF.

This clone occurred a few times. The CDR3 DNA is TGTGCCAGCAATGAGATCGGAATCACAGATACGCAGTATTTT. Translated: CASNEIGITDTQYF. This chain links TRBV28 with TRBJ2-3; D is ambiguous. V lost 7 bases and J lost 2, with 13 bases in between. The length of the CDR3 is 14 residues. The germline V gene encodes CDR1 MDHEN and CDR2 SYDVKM.

The chain is built from TRBV7-9 and TRBJ1-2, with D uncertain. V lost 4 bases to trimming and J lost 7 bases, with 16 bases between them. The CDR3 runs to 14 residues. CDR1 and CDR2 (germline): SEHNR, FQNEAQ (reference sequence). The CDR3 region has the DNA TGTGCCAGCAGCTCTCAAACCCTTTCCACTGGCTACACCTTC. Its protein product is CASSSQTLSTGYTF.

J is TRBJ1-5 and V is TRBV2; D call uncertain. Germline V lookup: CDR1 SNHLY, CDR2 FYNNEI. The V end was cut by 3 bases, the J end by 4 bases, with 10 bases between. The CDR3 is 14 residues long. The CDR3 reads CASSENSRNQPQHF. As DNA, the CDR3 is TGTGCCAGCAGTGAGAACTCCAGAAATCAGCCCCAGCATTTT.

The chain recombines TRBV7-9 with TRBJ2-1; D perhaps matches TRBD1 (8 bases). This CDR3 has 14 residues. V lost 5 bases to trimming and J lost 9 bases, with 17 bases between them. The germline V gene has CDR1 SEHNR and CDR2 FQNEAQ (reference sequence). This CDR3 is CASSPRTGRGEQFF. The CDR3 nucleotides are TGTGCCAGCAGCCCCCGGACAGGGAGGGGTGAGCAGTTCTTC.

V and J are TRBV19 and TRBJ2-5; 9 bases fit TRBD1. Germline V lookup: CDR1 LNHDA, CDR2 SQIVND (reference sequence). V gave up 10 bases and J gave up 7 bases; unmatched junction bases: 13. This CDR3 has 14 amino acids. The DNA for the CDR3 is TGTGCCACCCAACGGGACAGGGCCACGGGGACCCAGTACTTC. Protein sequence: CATQRDRATGTQYF. The full variable domain, rest sourced from reference TRBV19 and TRBJ2-5, is DGGITQSPKYLFRKEGQNVTLSCEQNLNHDAMYWYRQDPGQGLRLIYYSQIVNDFQKGDIAEGYSVSREKKESFPLTVTSAQKNPTAFYLCATQRDRATGTQYFGPGTRLLVL.

This clone came up a few times. The chain combines TRBV2 with TRBJ2-7; 7 bases match TRBD2. The CDR3 loop spans 14 amino acids. Germline lookup yields CDR1 SNHLY and CDR2 FYNNEI. V shed 6 bases, J shed 2 bases, and the junction held 7 bases outside the gene matches. The CDR3: CASRPGGGAYEQYF. The CDR3 bases are TGTGCCAGCAGGCCGGGCGGGGGTGCCTACGAGCAGTACTTC.

This clone was detected a few times. The chain links TRBV6-5 to TRBJ2-5, with D unresolved. V lost 8 bases to trimming and J lost 1 base, with 8 bases between them. CDR3 length: 12 amino acids. The germline V gene has CDR1 MNHEY and CDR2 SVGAGI. CDR3 residues: CASGNVQETQYF. The CDR3 region has the DNA TGTGCCAGCGGAAACGTCCAAGAGACCCAGTACTTC.

This chain joins TRBV30 and TRBJ1-5; D may be TRBD1 (5 bases). The CDR3 has 13 amino acids. Germline loops: CDR1 GTSNPN, CDR2 SVGIG (reference sequence). The V and J ends lost 5 bases and 6 bases respectively, with 14 bases between them. CDR3 loop: CAWAIPGGQPQHF. As DNA, the CDR3 is TGTGCCTGGGCTATTCCTGGGGGTCAGCCCCAGCATTTT.

V is TRBV7-6 and J is TRBJ2-7; 7 nucleotides align to TRBD1. Germline V CDR1 and CDR2: SGHVS, FNYEAQ. V gave up 6 bases and J gave up 6 bases; unmatched junction bases: 8. The CDR3 consists of 13 residues. The CDR3 nucleotides read TGTGCCAGCAGACCTCGGACAGGTGGCGAGCAGTACTTC. It is translated as CASRPRTGGEQYF.

This sequence joins TRBV11-2 and TRBJ2-5, with 11 bases that match TRBD2. Germline V gene sequence: CDR1 SGHAT, CDR2 FQNNGV. V dropped 5 bases and J dropped 5; count of bases not matched to a gene: 10. The CDR3 is 16 amino acids. CDR3 sequence (DNA): TGTGCCAGCAGCGTAAAGCTAGCGGGAGGTGGGGAGACCCAGTACTTC. Translating gives CASSVKLAGGGETQYF.